Included here is one TCR beta chain sequence, with context. Its antigen is currently unknown. This sample stems from a study of cytomegalovirus exposure and HLA in healthy donors. Study-wide results and limits: A prior analysis recorded that most TCR beta V segments were productive about 87% or about 30% of the time. Associated with HLA alleles at 0.05 false discovery rate in a later analysis were around 15,000 TCR beta sequences.

The PCR made use of 60 Vbeta and 13 Jbeta primers. Profiling relied on immunoSEQ multiplex PCR, and the TCRdb table lists in-frame clones only, not all of them. The profile covers fewer than 200,000 clones, with around 80% appearing a single time and about 4.4% taken by the ten largest. Germline CDR1 is SGHAT and CDR2 is FQNNGV. The V end was cut by 0 bases, the J end by 6 bases, with 20 bases between. The CDR3 totals 17 residues. The clonotype was recovered from a woman aged 45 to 65 in good health and CMV-seropositive. The J gene is TRBJ1-2, the V gene TRBV11-2; tentative D call: TRBD1 (5 bases). The sequenced sample consisted of PBMCs. The CDR3 is CASSLDITGRGNHGYTF. The CDR3 DNA is TGTGCCAGCAGCTTAGATATAACTGGACGGGGGAACCATGGCTACACCTTC.